This T cell receptor beta chain was captured by sequencing in a study of beta chain features in type 1 diabetes. General observations from the study: Shortening of TCRB CDR3s, moderate but significant, appeared in all four CD4+ subsets of Type 1 diabetes patients.

Expressed TCRB transcripts were sequenced because the entire RNA isolate underwent reverse transcription. Assay used: immunoSEQ multiplex PCR; TCRdb lists only in-frame clones, some missing. The sample consists of some 350,000 clones, around a tenth of them appearing once. This clone showed up just a few times. Its antigen is as yet unknown. A read error may account for a junction end that differs from germline. This TCR derives from a man aged 25-45 years with type 1 diabetes. Sequencing was done on a sample of central memory CD4+ T cells from blood.

The CDR3 spells CASTIVGGSRLDEQFF. The CDR3 DNA follows: TGTGCCAGTACTATAGTGGGAGGGTCCCGATTGGATGAGCAGTTCTTC. This chain connects TRBV19 to TRBJ2-1; 7 bases fit TRBD2. The CDR3 loop spans 16 amino acids. CDR1 is LNHDA, CDR2 SQIVND, per germline (reference sequence).